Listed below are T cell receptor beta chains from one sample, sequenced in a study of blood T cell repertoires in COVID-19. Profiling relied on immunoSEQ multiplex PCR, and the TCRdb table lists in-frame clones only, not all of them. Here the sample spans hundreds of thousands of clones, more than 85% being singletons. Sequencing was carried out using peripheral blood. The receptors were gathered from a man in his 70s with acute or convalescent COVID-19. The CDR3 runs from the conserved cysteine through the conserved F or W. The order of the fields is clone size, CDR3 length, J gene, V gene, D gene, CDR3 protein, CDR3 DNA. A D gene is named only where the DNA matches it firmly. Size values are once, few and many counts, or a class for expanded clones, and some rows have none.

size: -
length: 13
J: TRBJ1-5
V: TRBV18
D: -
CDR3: CASSPTEGETQHF
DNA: TGTGCCAGCTCACCTACCGAGGGGGAGACCCAGCATTTT

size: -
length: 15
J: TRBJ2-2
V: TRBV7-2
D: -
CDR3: CASSPTQYRTGELFF
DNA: TGTGCCAGCAGCCCAACCCAGTACCGCACCGGGGAGCTGTTTTTT

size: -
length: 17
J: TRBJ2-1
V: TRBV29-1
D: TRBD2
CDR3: CSVPQGLAGDGNNEQFF
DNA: TGCAGCGTGCCCCAGGGACTAGCGGGAGATGGGAACAATGAGCAGTTCTTC

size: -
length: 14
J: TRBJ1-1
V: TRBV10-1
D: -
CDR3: CASSARRVGTEAFF
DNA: TGCGCCAGCAGTGCACGGAGGGTGGGGACTGAAGCTTTCTTT

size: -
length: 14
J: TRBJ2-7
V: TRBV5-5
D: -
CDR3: CASTQGGAVRGQYF
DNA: TGTGCCAGCACCCAAGGAGGGGCCGTACGAGGGCAGTACTTC

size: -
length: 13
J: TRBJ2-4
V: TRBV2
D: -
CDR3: CAGKRGAKNIQYF
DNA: TGTGCCGGAAAAAGGGGCGCCAAAAACATTCAGTACTTC

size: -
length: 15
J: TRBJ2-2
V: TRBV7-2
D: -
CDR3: CASSLASGVGGELFF
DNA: TGTGCCAGCAGCTTAGCCTCGGGGGTAGGAGGGGAGCTGTTTTTT

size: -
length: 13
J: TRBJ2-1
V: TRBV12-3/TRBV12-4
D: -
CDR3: CASSLGGRNEQFF
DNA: TGTGCCAGCAGTTTAGGAGGTCGCAATGAGCAGTTCTTC

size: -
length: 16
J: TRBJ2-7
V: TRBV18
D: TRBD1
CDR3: CASSPQPQGSAGEQYF
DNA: TGTGCCAGCTCACCCCAACCACAGGGGTCAGCTGGAGAGCAGTACTTC

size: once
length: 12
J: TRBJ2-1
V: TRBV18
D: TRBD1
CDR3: CASSPTGESQFF
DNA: TGTGCCAGCTCACCGACAGGGGAGTCTCAGTTCTTC

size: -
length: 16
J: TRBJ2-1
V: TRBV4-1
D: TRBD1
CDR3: CASSQQDRAVYNEQFF
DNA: TGCGCCAGCAGCCAACAGGACAGGGCCGTCTACAATGAGCAGTTCTTC

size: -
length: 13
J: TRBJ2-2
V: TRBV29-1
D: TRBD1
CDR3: CSAGTGSTGELFF
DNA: TGCAGCGCCGGGACAGGGAGCACCGGGGAGCTGTTTTTT

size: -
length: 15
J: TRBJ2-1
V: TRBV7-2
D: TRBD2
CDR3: CASSLVAGGHNEQFF
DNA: TGTGCCAGCAGCTTAGTAGCGGGAGGACACAATGAGCAGTTCTTC

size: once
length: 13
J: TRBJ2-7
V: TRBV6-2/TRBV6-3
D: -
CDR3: CASRPPGWGEQYF
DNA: TGTGCCAGCAGGCCTCCGGGATGGGGCGAGCAGTACTTC

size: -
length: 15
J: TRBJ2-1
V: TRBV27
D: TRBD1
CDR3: CASRGQAATYNEQFF
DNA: TGTGCCAGCCGGGGACAGGCGGCAACCTACAATGAGCAGTTCTTC

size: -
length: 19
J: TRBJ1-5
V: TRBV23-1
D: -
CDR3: CASSQSFLSVQGQILAQHF
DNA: TGCGCCAGCAGTCAATCGTTTTTATCGGTGCAGGGCCAAATATTAGCCCAGCATTTT

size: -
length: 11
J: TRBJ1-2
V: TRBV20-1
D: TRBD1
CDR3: CSVGTADGYTF
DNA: TGCAGTGTTGGGACAGCCGATGGCTACACCTTC

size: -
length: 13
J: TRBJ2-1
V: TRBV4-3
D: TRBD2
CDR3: CASSQTLAGEQFF
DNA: TGCGCCAGCAGCCAGACACTAGCGGGTGAGCAGTTCTTC